These T cell receptor beta chains were read from a single sample in a study of T cell changes during pregnancy in multiple sclerosis. The repertoire was sequenced with immunoSEQ multiplex PCR; TCRdb's copy has only in-frame clones and lacks some. Among approximately 53,000 clones listed, around nine tenths were seen once. The material sequenced was CD4+ T cells from peripheral blood mononuclear cells, taken before pregnancy. The receptor source for this set is a female donor with multiple sclerosis, enrolled in a pregnancy study. CDR3s include the opening cysteine and the closing phenylalanine or tryptophan. Fields, in order: D gene, clone size, J gene, V gene, CDR3 DNA, CDR3 protein. A D gene is named only where the DNA matches it firmly. The size entry is marked missing in some rows and otherwise reads once, few, many or a size class.

>NA|NA|TRBJ2-7|TRBV5-1
TGCGCCAGCAGCTTGAACAGGGACGAGCAGTACTTC
CASSLNRDEQYF
>NA|NA|TRBJ1-1|TRBV12-1
TGTGCCAGCAGCTTTGGGTACGGGGAGGTCGGGATGAACACTGAAGCTTTCTTT
CASSFGYGEVGMNTEAFF
>NA|NA|TRBJ1-5|TRBV7-2
TGTGCCAGCAGCATCAGGGGCAATCAGCCCCAGCATTTT
CASSIRGNQPQHF
>TRBD2|few|TRBJ2-3|TRBV5-1
TGCGCCAGCAGCAATCTAGCGGCCCGCACAGATACGCAGTATTTT
CASSNLAARTDTQYF
>TRBD2|NA|TRBJ2-7|TRBV7-2
TGTGCCAGCAGCTTAGTCCCCCAGCGGGGCTACGAGCAGTACTTC
CASSLVPQRGYEQYF
>NA|once|TRBJ1-3|TRBV7-9
TGTGCCAGCAGCTTAGCTCCAGGGGCCTCTGGAAACACCATATATTTT
CASSLAPGASGNTIYF
>NA|NA|TRBJ2-6|TRBV6-1
TGTGCCAGCAGTATTCAGGGAACTGGGGCCAACGTCCTGACTTTC
CASSIQGTGANVLTF
>TRBD1|NA|TRBJ1-2|TRBV29-1
TGCAGCGTTGACCAGACAGGGGGCTATGGCTACACCTTC
CSVDQTGGYGYTF
>NA|NA|TRBJ1-1|TRBV5-4
TGTGCCAGCAGCAGGGACTCTGACACTGAAGCTTTCTTT
CASSRDSDTEAFF
>NA|NA|TRBJ1-3|TRBV7-2
TGTGCCAGCAGCTTAGGGCGGGACCTCTCTGGAAACACCATATATTTT
CASSLGRDLSGNTIYF
>NA|once|TRBJ1-5|TRBV6-4
TGTGCCAGCAGTGGGACAGTCAATCAGCCCCAGCATTTT
CASSGTVNQPQHF
>NA|NA|TRBJ1-2|TRBV5-6
TGTGCCAGCAGCTTGGACAGGAGATCCTATGGCTACACCTTC
CASSLDRRSYGYTF
>TRBD2|few|TRBJ2-2|TRBV5-1
TGCGCCAGCAGCTTGACTAGCGGGAGGTTACCCGGGGAGCTGTTTTTT
CASSLTSGRLPGELFF
>NA|few|TRBJ1-1|TRBV6-1
TGTGCCAGCAGCGGGAACACTGAAGCTTTCTTT
CASSGNTEAFF
>TRBD1|NA|TRBJ2-5|TRBV27
TGTGCCAGCAGTCAAACAGGGGGCGAGGAGACCCAGTACTTC
CASSQTGGEETQYF
>NA|NA|TRBJ2-7|TRBV29-1
TGCAGCGTTGGACTCCCCCTCCACGAGCAGTACTTC
CSVGLPLHEQYF
>TRBD2|NA|TRBJ2-3|TRBV30
TGTGCCTGGGCCACCCCGGGACTAGCGGGCCTGAGTAGCACAGATACGCAGTATTTT
CAWATPGLAGLSSTDTQYF
>TRBD2|NA|TRBJ2-3|TRBV5-4
TGTGCCAGCAGCTCTAGCGGAAGCACAGATACGCAGTATTTT
CASSSSGSTDTQYF
>TRBD1|NA|TRBJ1-2|TRBV18
TGTGCCAGCTCACCACTACTGTCCGACAGGGTTTATGGCTACACCTTC
CASSPLLSDRVYGYTF
>NA|NA|TRBJ1-1|TRBV6-6
TGTGCCAGCAGTCCCCTGACTAGGGACTTGAACACTGAAGCTTTCTTT
CASSPLTRDLNTEAFF
>NA|NA|TRBJ1-2|TRBV6-1
TGTGCCAGCAGACCTTTAGCTAACTATGGCTACACCTTC
CASRPLANYGYTF
>NA|NA|TRBJ2-7|TRBV27
TGTGCCAGCAATAGGGCGTGGGGCTCGTACGAGCAGTACTTC
CASNRAWGSYEQYF